This T cell receptor beta chain came from a study of technical replicates of blood from several donors. Germline-derived CDR1 and CDR2 are LGHNT and FRNRAP. The CDR3 extends over 18 amino acids. V shed 2 bases and J 4 bases; nucleotides not matched to a gene: 13. This clone was detected once. Profiled with immunoSEQ multiplex PCR; TCRdb holds only in-frame clones, not every one. Among 100,000 or so clones listed, about 94% were seen once. The TCR was taken from a human donor in good health. This chain joins TRBV12-5 and TRBJ2-2, with 7 bases matching TRBD1. The sample comprised T cells isolated from PBMCs. The CDR3 DNA reads as TGTGCTAGTGGTTTGATCCTTACCGGGACAGTCCTCACCGGGGAGCTGTTTTTT. Translated, it gives CASGLILTGTVLTGELFF.